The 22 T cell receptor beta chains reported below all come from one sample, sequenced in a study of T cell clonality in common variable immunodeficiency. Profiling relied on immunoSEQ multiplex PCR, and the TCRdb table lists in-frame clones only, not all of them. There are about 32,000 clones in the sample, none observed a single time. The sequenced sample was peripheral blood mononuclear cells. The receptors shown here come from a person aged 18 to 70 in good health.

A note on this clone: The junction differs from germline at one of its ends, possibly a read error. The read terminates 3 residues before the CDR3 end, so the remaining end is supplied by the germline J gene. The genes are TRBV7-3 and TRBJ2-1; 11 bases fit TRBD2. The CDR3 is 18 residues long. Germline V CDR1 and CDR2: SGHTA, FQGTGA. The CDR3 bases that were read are TGTGCCAGCAGCCTAACCCGACTAGCGGGAACGGGGAATGATGAG. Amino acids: CASSLTRLAGTGNDE. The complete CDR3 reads CASSLTRLAGTGNDEQFF.

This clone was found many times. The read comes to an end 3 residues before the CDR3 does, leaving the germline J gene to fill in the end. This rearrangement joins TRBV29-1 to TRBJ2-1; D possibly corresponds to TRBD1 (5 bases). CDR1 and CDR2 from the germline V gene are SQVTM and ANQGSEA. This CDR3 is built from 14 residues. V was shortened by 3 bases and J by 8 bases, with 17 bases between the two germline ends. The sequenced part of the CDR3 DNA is TGCAGCGTTGATTCCAGGGTAGGTTCTGATGAG. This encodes CSVDSRVGSDE. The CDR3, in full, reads CSVDSRVGSDEQFF.

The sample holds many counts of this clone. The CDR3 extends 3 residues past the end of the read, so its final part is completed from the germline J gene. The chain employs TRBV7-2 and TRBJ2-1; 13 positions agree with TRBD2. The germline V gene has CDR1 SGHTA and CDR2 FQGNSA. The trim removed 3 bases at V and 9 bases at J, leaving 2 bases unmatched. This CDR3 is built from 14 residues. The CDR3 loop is CASSFTSGRGEQFF. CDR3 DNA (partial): TGTGCCAGCAGCTTTACTAGCGGGAGGGGTGAG.

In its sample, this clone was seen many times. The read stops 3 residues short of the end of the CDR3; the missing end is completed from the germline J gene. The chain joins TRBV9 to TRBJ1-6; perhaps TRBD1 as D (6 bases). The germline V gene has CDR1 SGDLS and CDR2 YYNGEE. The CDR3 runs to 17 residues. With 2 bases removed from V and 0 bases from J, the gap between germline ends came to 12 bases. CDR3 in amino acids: CASSVENRVSYNSPLHF. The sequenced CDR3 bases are TGTGCCAGCAGCGTCGAAAACAGGGTCTCCTATAATTCACCC.

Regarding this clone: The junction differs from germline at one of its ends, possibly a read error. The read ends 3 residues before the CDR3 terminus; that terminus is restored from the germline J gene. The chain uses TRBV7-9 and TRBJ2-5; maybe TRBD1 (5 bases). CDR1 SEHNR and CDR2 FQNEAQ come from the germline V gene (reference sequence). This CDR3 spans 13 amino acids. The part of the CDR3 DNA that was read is TGTGCCAGCAGTTTAGGGTCAGGGGAGACC. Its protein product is CASSLGSGET. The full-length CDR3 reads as CASSLGSGETQYF.

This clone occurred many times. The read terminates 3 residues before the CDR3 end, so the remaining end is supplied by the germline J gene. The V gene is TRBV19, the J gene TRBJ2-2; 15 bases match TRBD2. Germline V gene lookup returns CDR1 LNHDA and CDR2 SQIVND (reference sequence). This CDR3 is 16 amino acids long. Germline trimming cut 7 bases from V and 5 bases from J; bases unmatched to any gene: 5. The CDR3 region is CASTEGTSGRTGELFF. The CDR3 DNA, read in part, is TGTGCCAGTACGGAGGGGACTAGCGGGAGGACCGGGGAG.

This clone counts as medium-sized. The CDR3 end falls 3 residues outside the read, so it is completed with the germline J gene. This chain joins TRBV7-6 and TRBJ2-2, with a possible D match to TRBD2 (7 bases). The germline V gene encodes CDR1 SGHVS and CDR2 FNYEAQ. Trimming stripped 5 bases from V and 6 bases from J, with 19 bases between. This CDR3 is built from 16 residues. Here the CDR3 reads CASSPMGGPDPGELFF. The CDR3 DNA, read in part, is TGTGCCAGCAGCCCTATGGGGGGGCCGGACCCCGGGGAG.

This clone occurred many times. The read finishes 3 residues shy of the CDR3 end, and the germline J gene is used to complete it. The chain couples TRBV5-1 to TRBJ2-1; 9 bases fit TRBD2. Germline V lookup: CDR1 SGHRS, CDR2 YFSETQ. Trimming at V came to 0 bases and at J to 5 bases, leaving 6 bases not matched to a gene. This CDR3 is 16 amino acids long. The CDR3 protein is CASSLDPVAGDNEQFF. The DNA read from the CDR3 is TGCGCCAGCAGCTTGGATCCGGTAGCGGGGGACAATGAG.

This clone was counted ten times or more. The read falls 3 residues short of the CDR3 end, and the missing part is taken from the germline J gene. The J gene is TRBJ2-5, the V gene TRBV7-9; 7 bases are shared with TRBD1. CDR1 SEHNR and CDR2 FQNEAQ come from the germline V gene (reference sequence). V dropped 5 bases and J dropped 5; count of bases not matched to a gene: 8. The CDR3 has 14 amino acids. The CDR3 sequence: CASSQRTGVETQYF. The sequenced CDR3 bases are TGTGCCAGCAGCCAACGCACAGGGGTCGAGACC.

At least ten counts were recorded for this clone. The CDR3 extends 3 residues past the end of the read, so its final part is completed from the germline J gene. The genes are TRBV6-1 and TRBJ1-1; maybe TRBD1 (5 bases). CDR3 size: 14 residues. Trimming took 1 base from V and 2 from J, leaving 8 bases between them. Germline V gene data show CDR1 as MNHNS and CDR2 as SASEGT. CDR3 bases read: TGTGCCAGCAGTGAAGTTGGGGCAAACACTGAA. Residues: CASSEVGANTE. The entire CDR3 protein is CASSEVGANTEAFF.

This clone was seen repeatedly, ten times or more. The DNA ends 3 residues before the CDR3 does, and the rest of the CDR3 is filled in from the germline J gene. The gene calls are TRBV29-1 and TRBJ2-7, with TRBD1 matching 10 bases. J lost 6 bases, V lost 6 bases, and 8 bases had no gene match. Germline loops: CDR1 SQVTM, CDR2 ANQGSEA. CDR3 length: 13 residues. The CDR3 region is CSVSGTGAGEQYF. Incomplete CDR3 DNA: TGCAGCGTATCCGGGACAGGGGCTGGCGAG.

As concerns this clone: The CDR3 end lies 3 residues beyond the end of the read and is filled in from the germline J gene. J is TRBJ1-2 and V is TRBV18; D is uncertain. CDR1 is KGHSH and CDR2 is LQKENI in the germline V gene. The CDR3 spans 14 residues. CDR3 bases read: TGTGCCAGCTCACCGACGACCCAGGCACAAGGT. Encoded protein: CASSPTTQAQG. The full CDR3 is CASSPTTQAQGYTF.

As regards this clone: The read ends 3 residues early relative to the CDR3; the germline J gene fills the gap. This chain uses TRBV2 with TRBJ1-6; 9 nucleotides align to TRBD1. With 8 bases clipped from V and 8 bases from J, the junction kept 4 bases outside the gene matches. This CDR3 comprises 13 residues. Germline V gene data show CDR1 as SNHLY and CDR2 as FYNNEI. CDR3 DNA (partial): TGTGCCAGCCTCGGACAGGGGCATTCACCC. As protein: CASLGQGHSP. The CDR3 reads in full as CASLGQGHSPLHF. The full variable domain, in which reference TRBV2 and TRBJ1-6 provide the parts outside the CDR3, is EPEVTQTPSHQVTQMGQEVILRCVPISNHLYFYWYRQILGQKVEFLVSFYNNEISEKSEIFDDQFSVERPDGSNFTLKIRSTKLEDSAMYFCASLGQGHSPLHFGNGTRLTVT.

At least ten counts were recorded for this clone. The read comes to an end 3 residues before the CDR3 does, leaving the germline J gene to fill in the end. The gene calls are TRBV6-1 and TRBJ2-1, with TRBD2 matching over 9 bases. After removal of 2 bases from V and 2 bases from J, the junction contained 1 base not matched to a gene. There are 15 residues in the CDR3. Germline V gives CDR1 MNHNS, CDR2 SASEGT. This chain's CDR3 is CASSELAGTYNEQFF. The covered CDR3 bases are TGTGCCAGCAGTGAACTAGCGGGAACCTACAATGAG.

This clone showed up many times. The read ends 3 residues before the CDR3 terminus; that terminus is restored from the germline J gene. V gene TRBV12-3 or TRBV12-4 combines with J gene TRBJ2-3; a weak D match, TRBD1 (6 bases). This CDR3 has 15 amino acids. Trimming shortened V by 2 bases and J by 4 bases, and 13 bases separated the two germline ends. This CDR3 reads CASSLMDSRSDTQYF. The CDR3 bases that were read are TGTGCCAGCAGTTTAATGGACAGCAGGTCAGATACG.

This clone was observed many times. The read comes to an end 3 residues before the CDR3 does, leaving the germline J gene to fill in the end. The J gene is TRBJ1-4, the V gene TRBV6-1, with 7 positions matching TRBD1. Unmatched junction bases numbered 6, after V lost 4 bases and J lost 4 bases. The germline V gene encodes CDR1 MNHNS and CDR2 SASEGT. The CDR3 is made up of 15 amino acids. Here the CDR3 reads CASSAGDSDNEKLFF. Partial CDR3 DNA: TGTGCCAGCAGTGCAGGGGACAGTGATAATGAAAAA.

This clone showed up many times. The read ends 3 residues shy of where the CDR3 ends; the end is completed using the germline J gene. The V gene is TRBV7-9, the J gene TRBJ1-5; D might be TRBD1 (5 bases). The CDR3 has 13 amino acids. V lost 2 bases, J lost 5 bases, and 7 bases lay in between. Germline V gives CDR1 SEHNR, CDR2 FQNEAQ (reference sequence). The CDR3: CASSLWGDQPQHF. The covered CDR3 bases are TGTGCCAGCAGCTTATGGGGGGATCAGCCC.

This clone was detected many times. The sequenced CDR3 bases are TGCAGTGCTAGGACAGGACCCGTCTCGGGC. It yields the protein CSARTGPVSG. The entire CDR3 sequence reads CSARTGPVSGYTF. The J gene is TRBJ1-2, the V gene TRBV20-1; D possibly corresponds to TRBD1 (6 bases). The read terminates 3 residues before the CDR3 end, so the remaining end is supplied by the germline J gene. Germline values: CDR1 DFQATT, CDR2 SNEGSKA (reference sequence). This CDR3 region has 13 residues.

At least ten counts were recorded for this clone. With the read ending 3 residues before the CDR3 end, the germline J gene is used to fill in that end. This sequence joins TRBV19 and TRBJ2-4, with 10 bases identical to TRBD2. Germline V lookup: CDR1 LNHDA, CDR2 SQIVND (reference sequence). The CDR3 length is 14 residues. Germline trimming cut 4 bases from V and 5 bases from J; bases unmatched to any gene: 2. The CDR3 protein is CASSTGLAENIQYF. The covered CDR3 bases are TGTGCCAGTAGTACCGGACTAGCGGAAAACATT.

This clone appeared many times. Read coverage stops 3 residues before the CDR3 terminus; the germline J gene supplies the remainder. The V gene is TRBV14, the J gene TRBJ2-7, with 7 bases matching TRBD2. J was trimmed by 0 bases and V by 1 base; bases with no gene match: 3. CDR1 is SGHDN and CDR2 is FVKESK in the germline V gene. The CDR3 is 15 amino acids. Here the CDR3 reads CASSQGLAPSYEQYF. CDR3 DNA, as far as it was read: TGTGCCAGCAGCCAAGGACTAGCCCCCTCCTACGAG.

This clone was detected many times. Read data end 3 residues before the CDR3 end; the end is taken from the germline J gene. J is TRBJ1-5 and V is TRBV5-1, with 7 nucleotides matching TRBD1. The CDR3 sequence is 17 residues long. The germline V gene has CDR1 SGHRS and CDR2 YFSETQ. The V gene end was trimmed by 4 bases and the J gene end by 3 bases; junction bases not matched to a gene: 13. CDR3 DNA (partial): TGCGCCAGCAGCAACCTTCCCCGGGACAGTAACAATCAGCCC. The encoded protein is CASSNLPRDSNNQP. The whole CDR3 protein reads CASSNLPRDSNNQPQHF.

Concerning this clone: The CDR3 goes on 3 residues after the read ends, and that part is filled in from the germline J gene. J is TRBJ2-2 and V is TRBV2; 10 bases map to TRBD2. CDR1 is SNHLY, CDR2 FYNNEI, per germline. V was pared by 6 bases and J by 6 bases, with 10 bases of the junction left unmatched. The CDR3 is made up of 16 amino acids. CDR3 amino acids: CASRGGPSGGSGELFF. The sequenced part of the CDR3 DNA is TGTGCCAGCAGAGGGGGTCCTAGCGGGGGCTCCGGGGAG.